This TCR beta chain came from a study of graft-versus-host responses after intestinal transplantation. Overall study context: Those transplanted obtained multivisceral, liver-intestinal, or isolated intestinal grafts.

The CDR3 totals 15 residues. Per germline, CDR1 SEHNR and CDR2 FQNEAQ (reference sequence). This table comes from immunoSEQ multiplex PCR, and its TCRdb copy is limited to in-frame clones, with some not included. Of approximately 99,000 clones listed, around 93% were seen once; the top ten hold approximately 0.07%. Note on this clone: The antigen remains undetermined.

This TCR was recovered from a human donor who was the organ donor for an intestinal transplant. Specimen: unstimulated CD8+ T cells sorted from spleen or lymph node cells, collected before transplant. The V and J genes are TRBV7-9 and TRBJ2-5, with a weak D call TRBD2 (6 bases). The end of the DNA fits TRBJ2-7 better, so the J call may be wrong. CDR3 in DNA: TGTGCCAGCAGCTTAGCCGGGACTGGGGACGACGAGCAGTACTTC. Translated, it gives CASSLAGTGDDEQYF.